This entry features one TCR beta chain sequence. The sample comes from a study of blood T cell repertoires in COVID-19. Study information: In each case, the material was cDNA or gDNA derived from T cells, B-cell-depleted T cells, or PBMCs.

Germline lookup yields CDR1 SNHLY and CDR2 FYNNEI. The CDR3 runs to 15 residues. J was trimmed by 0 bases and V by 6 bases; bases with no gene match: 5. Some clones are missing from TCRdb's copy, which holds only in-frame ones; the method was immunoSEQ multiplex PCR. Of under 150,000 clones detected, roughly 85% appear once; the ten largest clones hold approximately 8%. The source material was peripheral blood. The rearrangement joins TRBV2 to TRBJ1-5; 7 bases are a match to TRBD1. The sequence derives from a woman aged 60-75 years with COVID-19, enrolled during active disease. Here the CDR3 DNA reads TGTGCCAGCAGAGGGACAGAGTATAGCAATCAGCCCCAGCATTTT. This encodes CASRGTEYSNQPQHF.